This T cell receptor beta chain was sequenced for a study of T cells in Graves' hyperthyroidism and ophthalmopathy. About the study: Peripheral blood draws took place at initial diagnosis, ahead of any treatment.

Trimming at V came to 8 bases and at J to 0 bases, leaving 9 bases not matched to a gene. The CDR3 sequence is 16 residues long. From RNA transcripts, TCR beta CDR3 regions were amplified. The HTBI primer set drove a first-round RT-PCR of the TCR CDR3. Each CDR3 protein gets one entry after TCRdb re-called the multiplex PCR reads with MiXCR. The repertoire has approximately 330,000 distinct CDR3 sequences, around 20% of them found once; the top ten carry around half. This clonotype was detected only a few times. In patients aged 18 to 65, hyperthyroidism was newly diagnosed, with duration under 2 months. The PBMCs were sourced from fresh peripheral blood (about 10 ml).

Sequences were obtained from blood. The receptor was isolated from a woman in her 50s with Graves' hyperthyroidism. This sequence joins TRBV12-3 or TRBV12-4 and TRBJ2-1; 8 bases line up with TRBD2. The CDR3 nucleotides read TGTGCCAGCCTGACTAGCGAACATAGCTCCTACAATGAGCAGTTCTTC. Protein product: CASLTSEHSSYNEQFF.